The present entry profiles one T cell receptor (beta chain) with its context. Its antigen is undetermined. This specimen belongs to a study of blood T cells in healthy people across ages. Study conclusions and caveats: Naive T cell percentage showed a strong correlation with TCR beta diversity. With donor CMV status unknown, expanded clonotype changes were possibly confounded.

Primers used in a second PCR of about 7 to 11 cycles were a sample-barcoded 5' primer and a J-beta primer mix. Template switching added a 12-random-nucleotide identifier to every cDNA molecule. TCRdb re-analysed the 5' RACE reads in MiXCR, keeping a single row per CDR3 protein. In the table there are approximately 790,000 distinct CDR3 sequences, around 62% of which are singletons. Germline CDR1 reads DFQATT; CDR2 reads SNEGSKA (reference sequence). This CDR3 contains 11 residues. The germline V and J ends were trimmed by 0 bases and 10 bases, with 8 bases remaining between them. The material sequenced was blood. The source of this sequence is a young man in good health. The gene calls are TRBV20-1 and TRBJ2-3; D remains ambiguous. In DNA form, the CDR3 reads TGCAGTGCTAGAGACAGCTCTGCGCAGTATTTT. Protein: CSARDSSAQYF.